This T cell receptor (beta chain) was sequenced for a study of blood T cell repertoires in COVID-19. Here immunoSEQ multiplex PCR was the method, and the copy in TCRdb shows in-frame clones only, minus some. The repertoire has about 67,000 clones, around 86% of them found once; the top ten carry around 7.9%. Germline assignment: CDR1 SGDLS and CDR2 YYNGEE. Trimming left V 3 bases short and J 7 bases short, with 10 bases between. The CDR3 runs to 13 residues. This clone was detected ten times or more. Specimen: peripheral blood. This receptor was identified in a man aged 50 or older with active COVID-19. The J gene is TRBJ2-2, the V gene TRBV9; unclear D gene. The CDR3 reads CASSGRPDGELFF. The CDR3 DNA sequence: TGTGCCAGCAGCGGGAGACCAGACGGGGAGCTGTTTTTT.